This entry features one T cell receptor (beta chain) sequence. Its antigen is still unknown. TCRdb's copy holds only in-frame clones and misses some; the assay was immunoSEQ multiplex PCR. The sample yields 200,000 or so clones, 83% seen once. This entry is derived from a study of cytomegalovirus exposure and HLA in healthy donors. Germline CDR1 reads MRHNA; CDR2 reads SNTAGT. CDR3 size: 13 residues. Trimming took off 4 bases at V and 3 bases at J, with 6 bases between the two ends. Study-level results: Subsequent analysis found a tendency for first-cohort TCR clusters to co-occur within the 120 or so validation repertoires.

This receptor was obtained from a woman in her late teens or twenties in good health and CMV-seronegative. This chain links TRBV6-4 with TRBJ2-2; TRBD1 might be the D (6 bases). Specimen: PBMCs. The CDR3 loop reads CASSAGDTGELFF. CDR3 bases: TGTGCCAGCAGTGCAGGGGACACCGGGGAGCTGTTTTTT.